A selection of T cell receptor beta chains follows, all from one sample in a study of blood T cells in healthy people across ages. One entry per CDR3 protein results from TCRdb running MiXCR on the 5' RACE reads. The sample includes fewer than 2,000,000 distinct CDR3 sequences, around 40% seen only once; the top ten take roughly 23%. The specimen was blood. The source of these receptors is a human donor in good health. Both conserved end residues are part of each CDR3. The order of the fields is J gene, D gene, clone size, CDR3 length, V gene, CDR3 protein, CDR3 DNA. The D gene is left open where the match is weak. Some rows mark clone size as missing; the rest say once, few, many or name a class of expanded clone.

TRBJ2-7,TRBD2,.,15,TRBV10-3,CAISESSSGPYEQYF,TGTGCCATCAGTGAGTCTTCTAGCGGACCCTACGAGCAGTACTTC
TRBJ1-1,.,.,12,TRBV29-1,CSVEIQRWRAFF,TGCAGCGTTGAAATACAGCGGTGGAGAGCTTTCTTT
TRBJ1-1,TRBD1,.,12,TRBV11-2,CASSQDRYEAFF,TGTGCCAGCAGCCAGGACAGGTATGAAGCTTTCTTT
TRBJ2-7,.,many,13,TRBV20-1,CSARLMGSYEQYF,TGCAGTGCTAGACTGATGGGGTCATACGAGCAGTACTTC
TRBJ1-2,.,.,17,TRBV12-3/TRBV12-4,CASTQARKGINFFGYTF,TGTGCCAGCACCCAAGCGAGGAAAGGGATAAACTTCTTCGGCTACACCTTC
TRBJ2-5,.,.,16,TRBV7-9,CASSSGYGTFQETQYF,TGTGCCAGCAGCTCGGGGTATGGGACTTTTCAAGAGACCCAGTACTTC
TRBJ2-1,.,.,12,TRBV7-2,CASSLDRGQQFF,TGTGCCAGCAGCTTAGATCGGGGGCAGCAGTTCTTC
TRBJ1-2,.,.,13,TRBV12-3/TRBV12-4,CASSHIGNYGYTF,TGTGCCAGCAGCCACATCGGCAACTATGGCTACACCTTC
TRBJ2-7,.,few,14,TRBV6-2/TRBV6-3,CASRYLRSGDEQYF,TGTGCCAGCAGGTACTTACGATCCGGCGACGAGCAGTACTTC
TRBJ2-3,TRBD2,.,16,TRBV7-9,CASRSLLAGELDTQYF,TGTGCCAGCAGGTCCCTACTAGCGGGGGAGCTAGATACGCAGTATTTT
TRBJ2-5,TRBD2,.,17,TRBV4-2,CASSQALRTSERGTQYF,TGTGCCAGCAGCCAGGCCCTTCGGACATCCGAGCGGGGGACCCAGTACTTC
TRBJ2-1,TRBD2,.,15,TRBV6-5,CASSYAGGAGYEQFF,TGTGCCAGCAGTTACGCCGGGGGGGCCGGCTATGAGCAGTTCTTC